This T cell receptor (beta chain) was retrieved from a study of blood T cells in healthy people across ages. Through a sample-barcoded 5' primer and a J-beta primer mix, a second PCR was run for about 6 to 12 cycles. TCRdb re-called the 5' RACE reads through MiXCR, storing one row per CDR3 protein. The sample carries about 730,000 distinct CDR3 sequences, more than 40% recorded once. Trimming took 6 bases from V and 6 from J, leaving 18 bases between them. The germline CDR1 and CDR2 sequences are SQVTM and ANQGSEA. This CDR3 comprises 13 residues. This clonotype was seen at least ten times. Staff drew around 10 milliliters of peripheral blood from each donor.

This TCR came from a woman aged 60-75 years in good health. The chain employs TRBV29-1 and TRBJ2-7, with D possibly being TRBD2 (6 bases). The sequenced sample was blood. Here the CDR3 reads CSVERGKGLEQYF. The CDR3 coding sequence is TGCAGCGTGGAACGGGGAAAGGGACTCGAGCAGTACTTC.